The present TCR beta chain was sequenced within a study of blood T cell repertoires in COVID-19. Looking at the study overall: The analysed material was cDNA or gDNA that came from T cells, B-cell-depleted T cells, or PBMCs.

Per the original data handling: The assay estimated nucleated cells by amplifying reference gene primers. The data were produced by immunoSEQ multiplex PCR, yet TCRdb's version contains in-frame clones alone and is incomplete. Clone size and the V and J calls come from that table; the DNA yielded D and trimming. The repertoire includes about 60,000 clones, about 82% of them detected once, and roughly 18% sits in the top ten. Trimming removed 3 bases from V and 2 bases from J, with 17 bases in between. The CDR3 runs to 16 residues. Germline V gene lookup returns CDR1 DFQATT and CDR2 SNEGSKA (reference sequence).

Sequencing was done on a sample of peripheral blood. This rearrangement joins TRBV20-1 to TRBJ1-5; D may be TRBD1 (5 bases). This receptor was taken from a human donor in a cohort sampled during active COVID-19. The CDR3 is CSASSSGGWGNQPQHF. The CDR3 DNA follows: TGCAGTGCTAGTTCCAGCGGGGGATGGGGCAATCAGCCCCAGCATTTT.